The TCR beta chain described here comes from a study of T cell responses to AZD1222 COVID-19 vaccine. Repertoires were generated with immunoSEQ multiplex PCR, while TCRdb's copy carries only in-frame clones and drops some. The data show some 200,000 clones, roughly 94% seen once. Study-wide points: Unmutated regions of variants are reportedly targeted by nearly half of spike-specific TCRs. Repertoire samples came only from after the peak T cell response. At baseline, seropositivity was found in only six or seven AZD1222 recipients. Most donors were white British and more were female, and clonal diversity was possibly underestimated.

About this clone itself: Antigen unknown.

Here the sequenced sample was peripheral blood, taken 28 days after the second dose of the MenACWY control vaccine. This sequence originates from an adult who received the MenACWY meningococcal vaccine as a control.

The CDR3 DNA reads TGTGCCAGTAGTCCCCGGGACAGATATTCACCCCTCCACTTT. This gives the protein CASSPRDRYSPLHF. The chain has TRBV19 and TRBJ1-6; 7 nucleotides line up with TRBD1. The CDR3 consists of 14 residues. The junction had 6 bases not matched to a gene; V was cut back by 5 bases and J by 8 bases. Germline V gene sequence: CDR1 LNHDA, CDR2 SQIVND (reference sequence).